This T cell receptor (beta chain) was found in a study of vaccination effects on CD4 cells after COVID-19. On this clone itself: Its antigen is unknown.

The ViraFEST assay expanded antigen-specific CD4+ T cells with viral peptide pools before sequencing. Culturing for about 9 days preceded CD4+ T cell isolation. Each person got two doses of an mRNA SARS-CoV-2 vaccine, BNT162b2 or mRNA-1273. This CDR3 is 12 amino acids long. Germline CDR1 GTSNPN, CDR2 SVGIG (reference sequence). Trimming shortened V by 4 bases and J by 5 bases, and 11 bases separated the two germline ends. Sequenced by immunoSEQ multiplex PCR; TCRdb stores in-frame clones only, minus some. The sample lists about 69,000 clones; under 80% were seen once. The clonotype originates from a human donor who received a COVID-19 vaccine. The chain recombines TRBV30 with TRBJ2-5; the D gene is possibly TRBD1 (5 bases). The sample here was CD4+ T cells from PBMCs cultured with HCoV-OC43 spike peptides, taken after COVID-19 vaccination. Regarding subset: HCoV-OC43 spike overlapping peptide pool stimulation. The CDR3 reads CAWTRDLETQYF. In DNA, the CDR3 is TGTGCCTGGACCAGGGATCTTGAGACCCAGTACTTC.